The subject of this entry is one T cell receptor (beta chain). Its antigen is not known. Mismatch with germline at one junction end may stem from a read error. The data were taken from a study of CD8+CD57+ T cells in acquired aplastic anemia. Template material for TCR beta VDJ and CDR3 profiling consisted of genomic DNA. Each CDR3 protein is one row after TCRdb ran MiXCR on the reads. The sample lists about 160,000 distinct CDR3 sequences, 40% to 55% seen once, with around 3.2% in the top ten. Study conclusions and caveats: There were about 27 CD8+ CDR3 sequences that occurred in both patients and controls.

All patients picked for sequencing had shown, by flow cytometry, an expansion of CD8+CD57+ cells. Per germline, CDR1 KGHDR and CDR2 SFDVKD. The CDR3 sequence is 13 residues long. The sequence came from a human donor with aplastic anemia. V gene TRBV24-1 combines with J gene TRBJ1-5; D not certain. The material sequenced was sorted CD4+, CD8+, or CD8+CD57+ T cells (not recorded which) from PBMCs. In DNA form, the CDR3 reads TGTGCCAGCAGTGAAACTGGGCGACAGCCCCAGCATTTT. It is translated as CASSETGRQPQHF.